These 23 T cell receptor beta chains were all obtained from the same sample, sequenced in a study of blood T cell repertoires in COVID-19. TCRdb keeps only in-frame clones here, not all; method: immunoSEQ multiplex PCR. The sample carries approximately 100,000 clones, 70% to 90% recorded once. The sequenced sample consisted of peripheral blood. The receptors were sampled from a man aged 45-65 years in a cohort sampled during active COVID-19.

The rearrangement joins TRBV3-1 (or the pseudogene TRBV3-2) to TRBJ2-7; 7 bases fit TRBD1. CDR1 LGHDT and CDR2 YNNKEL come from the germline V gene (reference sequence). With V trimmed by 0 bases and J by 3 bases, 2 bases remained unmatched. The CDR3 covers 14 residues. Here the CDR3 reads CASSQEHRGYEQYF. DNA of the CDR3: TGTGCCAGCAGCCAAGAACACAGGGGCTACGAGCAGTACTTC.

The chain recombines TRBV28 with TRBJ2-7; 10 bases line up with TRBD1. V was clipped by 4 bases and J by 4 bases; unmatched bases: 4. This CDR3 spans 14 amino acids. Germline V gene sequence: CDR1 MDHEN, CDR2 SYDVKM. The CDR3 region has the DNA TGTGCCAGCAGTTCGGGACAGGGGTTTTACGAGCAGTACGTC. Translation gives CASSSGQGFYEQYV.

The rearrangement uses TRBV5-1 and TRBJ1-1; D unclear. Trimming removed 0 bases from V and 4 bases from J, with 13 bases in between. The CDR3 has 15 amino acids. CDR1 and CDR2 from the germline V gene are SGHRS and YFSETQ. CDR3 sequence (DNA): TGCGCCAGCAGCTTGGCGACGGCTCGGGGCACTGAAGCTTTCTTT. This gives the protein CASSLATARGTEAFF.

This sequence joins TRBV18 and TRBJ2-3; possibly TRBD2 for D (5 bases). Germline V lookup: CDR1 KGHSH, CDR2 LQKENI. The V and J ends lost 5 bases and 1 base respectively, with 7 bases between them. The CDR3 is 13 amino acids. CDR3 amino acids: CASSFGGTDTQYF. The CDR3 region has the DNA TGTGCCAGCTCATTCGGGGGCACAGATACGCAGTATTTT.

The sample holds one count of this clone. V and J are TRBV7-2 and TRBJ1-2, with D possibly being TRBD1 (6 bases). V was clipped by 5 bases and J by 5 bases, with 15 bases between them. Germline CDR1 reads SGHTA; CDR2 reads FQGNSA. This CDR3 comprises 14 residues. CDR3 protein: CASSRIGQGYGYTF. Here the CDR3 DNA reads TGTGCCAGCAGCCGCATCGGGCAGGGGTATGGCTACACCTTC.

J is TRBJ1-5 and V is TRBV6-5, with a weak D call TRBD1 (6 bases). This CDR3 is 11 amino acids long. Trimming cost V 5 bases and J 9 bases, with 8 bases left between them. Germline lookup yields CDR1 MNHEY and CDR2 SVGAGI. The CDR3 DNA reads TGTGCCAGCAGTCACAGGGCGCCCCAGCATTTT. This gives the protein CASSHRAPQHF.

In this sample, this clone turned up once. The chain couples TRBV19 to TRBJ1-6, with 7 bases that match TRBD1. From germline, CDR1 is LNHDA and CDR2 SQIVND (reference sequence). This CDR3 contains 13 residues. The V gene end was trimmed by 5 bases and the J gene end by 10 bases; junction bases not matched to a gene: 5. CDR3 region: CASSQQGRSPLHF. The CDR3 DNA reads as TGTGCCAGTAGTCAACAGGGGCGCTCACCCCTCCACTTT.

This clone is a singleton in its sample. CDR3 sequence (DNA): TGTGCCAGCAGCTCTACGGGGGGGCAAGAGACCCAGTACTTC. Amino acid sequence: CASSSTGGQETQYF. This sequence joins TRBV7-2 and TRBJ2-5; TRBD2 agrees at 8 bases. Germline CDR1 is SGHTA and CDR2 is FQGNSA. V shed 4 bases, J shed 2 bases, and the junction held 3 bases outside the gene matches. The CDR3 is 14 amino acids. Looking up the rest from reference TRBV7-2 and TRBJ2-5 gives the full variable domain: GAGVSQSPSNKVTEKGKDVELRCDPISGHTALYWYRQSLGQGLEFLIYFQGNSAPDKSGLPSDRFSAERTGGSVSTLTIQRTQQEDSAVYLCASSSTGGQETQYFGPGTRLLVL.

The gene calls are TRBV29-1 and TRBJ2-1, with D perhaps TRBD2 (6 bases). The CDR3 covers 12 residues. Trimming left V 3 bases short and J 10 bases short, with 13 bases between. CDR1 is SQVTM and CDR2 is ANQGSEA in the germline V gene. The CDR3 bases are TGCAGCGTTGACGCCGGGACTCCAGAGCAGTTCTTC. It specifies CSVDAGTPEQFF.

DNA for the CDR3: TGCGCCAGCAGCCAGGCTGTAGCGGGGGGAGGCGAGCAGTACTTC. Its translation is CASSQAVAGGGEQYF. This chain uses TRBV4-3 with TRBJ2-7; 10 bases agree with TRBD2. The germline gives CDR1 LGHNA, CDR2 YSLEER. V dropped 3 bases and J dropped 6; count of bases not matched to a gene: 8. CDR3 length equals 15 residues.

The chain employs TRBV24-1 and TRBJ1-3; weak D call: TRBD1 (5 bases). The germline V gene has CDR1 KGHDR and CDR2 SFDVKD. V was cut by 10 bases and J by 1 base, with 7 bases left in between. The CDR3 length is 12 residues. The CDR3 region is CATGDSGNTIYF. CDR3 DNA sequence: TGTGCCACAGGGGATTCTGGAAACACCATATATTTT.

This chain connects TRBV4-1 to TRBJ1-5, with 7 bases identical to TRBD1. CDR3 length equals 14 residues. The V segment lost 4 bases and the J segment 3 bases; nucleotides outside the gene matches: 3. Germline values: CDR1 MGHRA, CDR2 YSYEKL. The CDR3 loop reads CASSLGQDNQPQHF. In DNA form, the CDR3 reads TGCGCCAGCAGCCTCGGACAGGACAATCAGCCCCAGCATTTT.

The chain couples TRBV28 to TRBJ1-5; D is undetermined. The CDR3 covers 12 residues. Trimming shortened V by 6 bases and J by 0 bases, and 3 bases separated the two germline ends. From germline, CDR1 is MDHEN and CDR2 SYDVKM. The CDR3: CASRYSNQPQHF. CDR3 nucleotides: TGTGCCAGCAGGTATAGCAATCAGCCCCAGCATTTT. Filled out from reference TRBV28 and TRBJ1-5, the complete variable domain reads DVKVTQSSRYLVKRTGEKVFLECVQDMDHENMFWYRQDPGLGLRLIYFSYDVKMKEKGDIPEGYSVSREKKERFSLILESASTNQTSMYLCASRYSNQPQHFGDGTRLSIL.

J is TRBJ2-2 and V is TRBV14; D might be TRBD2 (5 bases). Germline lookup yields CDR1 SGHDN and CDR2 FVKESK. This CDR3 contains 14 residues. Trimming removed 1 base from V and 6 bases from J, with 9 bases in between. In nucleotides, the CDR3 is TGTGCCAGCAGCCAAGCCTACGGGGCCGGGGAGCTGTTTTTT. Its protein product is CASSQAYGAGELFF.

The chain is built from TRBV7-8 and TRBJ2-7; 9 bases are shared with TRBD1. The CDR3 has 16 residues. V lost 5 bases and J lost 4; bases outside the gene matches: 12. CDR1 SGHVS and CDR2 FQNEAQ come from the germline V gene. The CDR3 DNA sequence: TGTGCCAGCAGCGCGTCCCCCGGGACAGGGTTGTACGAGCAGTACTTC. Its translation: CASSASPGTGLYEQYF.

The chain links TRBV5-1 to TRBJ1-6, with D perhaps TRBD1 (6 bases). This CDR3 spans 14 amino acids. CDR1 and CDR2 (germline): SGHRS, YFSETQ. Trimming removed 4 bases at V and 10 bases at J, with 15 bases between. CDR3 protein: CASSLTGLRSPLHF. Written as DNA, the CDR3 is TGCGCCAGCAGCCTTACAGGGTTGCGATCACCCCTCCACTTT.

The gene calls are TRBV6-2 or TRBV6-3 and TRBJ2-7; the match to TRBD1 covers 8 bases. The V and J ends lost 5 bases and 2 bases, in that order; junction bases with no gene match: 2. Germline V gene lookup returns CDR1 MNHEY and CDR2 SVGEGT. CDR3 length equals 13 residues. The CDR3 DNA sequence: TGTGCCAGCAGTGAGGACAGGGCCTACGAGCAGTACTTC. Amino acid sequence: CASSEDRAYEQYF.

The chain employs TRBV24-1 and TRBJ2-5; no definite D call. Looked up from germline, CDR1 is KGHDR and CDR2 is SFDVKD. Between the trimmed V and J ends, which lost 1 base and 4 bases, there was a span of 9 bases. This CDR3 contains 14 residues. The CDR3 loop reads CATSDLKEAETQYF. The CDR3 bases are TGTGCCACCAGTGATTTAAAAGAGGCAGAGACCCAGTACTTC.

The rearrangement uses TRBV5-6 and TRBJ1-2; D possibly corresponds to TRBD1 (5 bases). The CDR3 is 14 amino acids. The V gene's germline CDR1 is SGHDT and CDR2 YYEEEE. V lost 1 base and J 4 bases, leaving 11 bases between the germline ends. The CDR3 sequence is CASSLWGLPYGYTF. In nucleotides, the CDR3 is TGTGCCAGCAGCTTGTGGGGACTTCCCTATGGCTACACCTTC. Full variable domain (remainder filled in from reference TRBV5-6 and TRBJ1-2): DAGVTQSPTHLIKTRGQQVTLRCSPKSGHDTVSWYQQALGQGPQFIFQYYEEEERQRGNFPDRFSGHQFPNYSSELNVNALLLGDSALYLCASSLWGLPYGYTFGSGTRLTVV.

As regards this clone: This specimen includes other DNA sequences encoding the same CDR3. The chain uses TRBV5-1 and TRBJ1-1; D is undetermined. The germline gives CDR1 SGHRS, CDR2 YFSETQ. V was clipped by 0 bases and J by 0 bases, with 3 bases between them. This CDR3 contains 13 residues. The CDR3 sequence: CASSLAVNTEAFF. CDR3 bases: TGCGCCAGCAGCTTGGCTGTGAACACTGAAGCTTTCTTT.

This chain joins TRBV4-2 and TRBJ2-1, with 7 bases that match TRBD2. V dropped 0 bases and J dropped 1; count of bases not matched to a gene: 3. CDR3 length: 16 amino acids. Looked up from germline, CDR1 is LGHNA and CDR2 is YNFKEQ. The CDR3 DNA sequence: TGTGCCAGCAGCCAAGAGGGGGGGGGATCCTACAATGAGCAGTTCTTC. This translates into CASSQEGGGSYNEQFF.

V usage is TRBV6-5 and J usage is TRBJ1-5; 7 bases line up with TRBD1. V gave up 7 bases and J gave up 3 bases; unmatched junction bases: 9. Germline V CDR1 and CDR2: MNHEY, SVGAGI. The CDR3 is made up of 15 amino acids. Written as DNA, the CDR3 is TGTGCCAGCACCCAAGACAGGGCCAACAATCAGCCCCAGCATTTT. Protein sequence: CASTQDRANNQPQHF.

This chain connects TRBV4-1 to TRBJ1-2; possibly TRBD1 for D (6 bases). CDR3 length equals 14 residues. V was trimmed by 3 bases and J by 8 bases, leaving 16 bases between them. The germline V gene encodes CDR1 MGHRA and CDR2 YSYEKL. The CDR3 protein is CASSQGGAGRGYTF. The CDR3 DNA is TGCGCCAGCAGCCAGGGGGGGGCAGGACGAGGCTACACCTTC.